The sequence of this T cell receptor (beta chain) was determined in a study of blood T cell repertoires in COVID-19. V shed 4 bases and J shed 8 bases, with 11 bases lying between them. This CDR3 region has 13 residues. Generated by immunoSEQ multiplex PCR, the TCRdb table keeps only in-frame clones and is missing some. The sample records fewer than 250,000 clones, about 86% being singletons. Sample: PBMCs or T cells enriched from blood (not recorded which). V is TRBV12-3 or TRBV12-4 and J is TRBJ1-4; D call uncertain. The source of this sequence is a woman aged 50 to 60 with acute COVID-19. The CDR3 here is CASSSSVLEKLFF. The CDR3 DNA is TGTGCCAGCAGTTCGTCCGTACTCGAAAAACTGTTTTTT.